This TCR beta chain is from a study of T-cell memory formation after mild COVID-19. This clonotype was detected only a few times. Its target is unknown. UMIs and sample barcodes were carried by the TCR alpha and TCR beta cDNA libraries that 5'RACE produced using constant-segment primers. Using its own MiXCR run on the 5' RACE reads, TCRdb lists one record per CDR3 protein. The table records under 200,000 distinct CDR3 sequences, around a third of them present only once. Study-wide results and limits: For contracting clones, CD4+ ones sat mainly in CM and EM, CD8+ in EMRA. Contracting clones from day 15 to 85 had balanced CD4/CD8; later expanders favoured CD4+.

This CDR3 region has 14 residues. Losses at the gene ends were 4 bases for V and 4 bases for J; bases not matched to a gene: 5. Germline V gene data show CDR1 as SGHRS and CDR2 as YFSETQ. This chain connects TRBV5-1 to TRBJ1-1; 9 positions match TRBD1. The sample taken for sequencing was PBMCs or a T cell subset sorted from them (not recorded which). The TCR comes from an adult woman who had mild COVID-19 (a few samples of this study predate the infection). Cell type and time point are not known. The CDR3 reads CASSVGQGTTEAFF. In nucleotides, the CDR3 is TGCGCCAGCAGCGTAGGACAGGGGACCACTGAAGCTTTCTTT.